This paragraph covers one T cell receptor beta chain sequence. Its antigen remains unidentified. The data are from a study of T-cell memory formation after mild COVID-19. Study background: TCR clusters were largely donor specific. Study findings and constraints: Pre-infection memory showed some responding clones, and this suggested that cross-reactive memory joined. There was a balanced CD4/CD8 profile in clones contracting day 15 to 85, and later expanders leaned CD4+.

Deletions cut 5 bases from V and 3 bases from J, with 10 bases between. Germline lookup yields CDR1 SQVTM and CDR2 ANQGSEA. The CDR3 has 12 amino acids. Constant-segment primers served in 5'RACE that generated TCR alpha and TCR beta cDNA libraries bearing sample barcodes and UMIs. TCRdb fed the 5' RACE reads into MiXCR, producing one record per CDR3 protein. Altogether about 320,000 distinct CDR3 sequences are present, roughly 13% being singletons, with the ten largest covering roughly 23%. The source material was PBMCs or a T cell subset sorted from them (not recorded which). The chain links TRBV29-1 to TRBJ1-1; D remains ambiguous. The receptor comes from a young man who had mild COVID-19 (a few samples of this study predate the infection). Cell type and time point are not known. The CDR3 is CSVSYRDTEAFF. The CDR3 DNA is TGCAGCGTTTCCTACAGAGACACTGAAGCTTTCTTT.